Following are 32 T cell receptor beta chains from one sample sequenced in a study of blood T cell repertoires in COVID-19. Repertoires were generated with immunoSEQ multiplex PCR, while TCRdb's copy carries only in-frame clones and drops some. The table shows about 200,000 clones, with 88% occurring only once. The material sequenced was peripheral blood. These receptors were collected from a man aged 18 to 29 with active or convalescent COVID-19.

This chain connects TRBV5-1 to TRBJ1-3; D uncertain. Germline V gene sequence: CDR1 SGHRS, CDR2 YFSETQ. V was shortened by 0 bases and J by 0 bases, with 7 bases between the two germline ends. The CDR3 is made up of 15 amino acids. This chain's CDR3 is CASSLGTNSGNTIYF. In nucleotides, the CDR3 is TGCGCCAGCAGCTTGGGCACAAACTCTGGAAACACCATATATTTT.

The chain carries TRBV2 and TRBJ2-2; possibly TRBD2 for D (5 bases). The CDR3 loop spans 13 amino acids. Germline V gene data show CDR1 as SNHLY and CDR2 as FYNNEI. Between the trimmed V and J ends, which lost 5 bases and 6 bases, there was a span of 10 bases. The CDR3 spells CASSYEGAGELFF. The CDR3 DNA sequence: TGTGCCAGCAGTTATGAGGGCGCCGGGGAGCTGTTTTTT.

The J gene is TRBJ1-6, the V gene TRBV18; 8 bases are shared with TRBD1. The trim removed 4 bases at V and 7 bases at J, leaving 3 bases unmatched. CDR1 is KGHSH, CDR2 LQKENI, per germline. This CDR3 contains 14 residues. The CDR3 loop reads CASSQTGANSPLHF. The CDR3 bases are TGTGCCAGCTCACAGACAGGGGCAAATTCACCCCTCCACTTT.

CDR3 in amino acids: CASPTGTGIYEQYF. Written as DNA, the CDR3 is TGTGCCAGTCCCACCGGGACAGGGATATACGAGCAGTACTTC. This chain joins TRBV19 and TRBJ2-7; TRBD1 matches 9 bases. This CDR3 has 14 amino acids. V gave up 8 bases and J gave up 4 bases; unmatched junction bases: 9. CDR1 and CDR2 from the germline V gene are LNHDA and SQIVND (reference sequence).

CDR3 sequence (DNA): TGCGCCAGCAGCCGGGAGGTAGGGTGGTACTATGGCTACACCTTC. Its protein product is CASSREVGWYYGYTF. V is TRBV4-1 and J is TRBJ1-2; D not certain. Germline V gene sequence: CDR1 MGHRA, CDR2 YSYEKL. V was pared by 4 bases and J by 3 bases, with 15 bases between. The CDR3 runs to 15 residues.

This chain connects TRBV19 to TRBJ1-3; possible D gene TRBD1, 6 bases. Germline values: CDR1 LNHDA, CDR2 SQIVND (reference sequence). The CDR3 has 16 residues. Trimming pared 7 bases from V and 2 bases from J, leaving 18 bases between. This CDR3 reads CASTRKTGITGNTIYF. In nucleotides, the CDR3 is TGTGCCAGTACTAGAAAAACAGGGATAACTGGAAACACCATATATTTT.

CDR3 in amino acids: CASSSTGGNQPQHF. The CDR3 DNA reads TGTGCCAGCTCATCTACAGGGGGGAATCAGCCCCAGCATTTT. This sequence joins TRBV18 and TRBJ1-5, with 8 bases matching TRBD1. The germline V gene has CDR1 KGHSH and CDR2 LQKENI. With V trimmed by 5 bases and J by 4 bases, 4 bases remained unmatched. This CDR3 has 14 residues. Drawing the rest from reference TRBV18 and TRBJ1-5, the complete variable domain is NAGVMQNPRHLVRRRGQEARLRCSPMKGHSHVYWYRQLPEEGLKFMVYLQKENIIDESGMPKERFSAEFPKEGPSILRIQQVVRGDSAAYFCASSSTGGNQPQHFGDGTRLSIL.

The rearrangement uses TRBV7-2 and TRBJ2-6, with D possibly matching TRBD1 (5 bases). The V gene lost 1 base and the J gene lost 1 base, with 11 bases spanning the gap. Germline CDR1 and CDR2: SGHTA and FQGNSA. This CDR3 is built from 17 residues. The CDR3 sequence is CASSLGIRVSGANVLTF. Written as DNA, the CDR3 is TGTGCCAGCAGCTTAGGAATCAGGGTGTCTGGGGCCAACGTCCTGACTTTC.

This chain links TRBV11-2 with TRBJ1-2, with 7 bases identical to TRBD1. Germline CDR1 SGHAT, CDR2 FQNNGV. The CDR3 loop spans 14 amino acids. The V gene end was trimmed by 3 bases and the J gene end by 4 bases; junction bases not matched to a gene: 5. Here the CDR3 reads CASSFDRAAYGYTF. In DNA form, the CDR3 reads TGTGCCAGCAGCTTCGACAGGGCAGCCTATGGCTACACCTTC.

The chain links TRBV7-6 to TRBJ1-1, with 8 bases that match TRBD1. This CDR3 has 15 amino acids. From germline, CDR1 is SGHVS and CDR2 FNYEAQ. V dropped 5 bases and J dropped 4; count of bases not matched to a gene: 9. The CDR3 loop reads CASSVYRGEGTEAFF. The CDR3 coding sequence is TGTGCCAGCAGCGTATACAGGGGGGAAGGCACTGAAGCTTTCTTT.

The rearrangement uses TRBV7-2 and TRBJ1-2, with a tentative D call TRBD1 (6 bases). The CDR3 is 15 amino acids. The ends were cut back, 1 base at V and 0 bases at J, with 9 bases in the middle. Germline values: CDR1 SGHTA, CDR2 FQGNSA. CDR3 nucleotides: TGTGCCAGCAGCTTAGTACAGGGAACTAACTATGGCTACACCTTC. This encodes CASSLVQGTNYGYTF. Full variable domain (rest looked up from reference TRBV7-2 and TRBJ1-2): GAGVSQSPSNKVTEKGKDVELRCDPISGHTALYWYRQSLGQGLEFLIYFQGNSAPDKSGLPSDRFSAERTGGSVSTLTIQRTQQEDSAVYLCASSLVQGTNYGYTFGSGTRLTVV.

The V call is TRBV4-1, the J call TRBJ2-5; TRBD1 agrees at 7 bases. With V trimmed by 2 bases and J by 5 bases, 2 bases remained unmatched. The length of the CDR3 is 13 residues. Germline CDR1 is MGHRA and CDR2 is YSYEKL. The CDR3 region has the DNA TGCGCCAGCAGCCAAACAGGGGTGGAGACCCAGTACTTC. It encodes CASSQTGVETQYF.

This chain connects TRBV28 to TRBJ2-2; 8 bases map to TRBD1. The germline gives CDR1 MDHEN, CDR2 SYDVKM. The ends lost 6 bases at V and 6 bases at J; junction bases unmatched: 12. The CDR3 is 16 amino acids. For the CDR3, the DNA is TGTGCCAGCAGCCAACCGAGACAGGGGTCTCCCGGGGAGCTGTTTTTT. This gives the protein CASSQPRQGSPGELFF.

The chain has TRBV11-2 and TRBJ2-1, with 11 bases matching TRBD2. In germline, CDR1 is SGHAT, CDR2 FQNNGV. There are 15 residues in the CDR3. V dropped 4 bases and J dropped 8; count of bases not matched to a gene: 7. Here the CDR3 reads CASSSALAGVHEQFF. Written as DNA, the CDR3 is TGTGCCAGCAGCTCCGCACTAGCGGGAGTTCATGAGCAGTTCTTC.

The rearrangement uses TRBV5-4 and TRBJ1-1, with TRBD1 identical over 7 bases. The CDR3 runs to 15 residues. Germline V gene lookup returns CDR1 SGHNT and CDR2 YYREEE (reference sequence). The ends lost 4 bases at V and 3 bases at J; junction bases unmatched: 9. The DNA for the CDR3 is TGTGCCAGCAGCGATAAGGACAGGCGAGACACTGAAGCTTTCTTT. Amino acid sequence: CASSDKDRRDTEAFF.

The V call is TRBV24-1, the J call TRBJ2-2; 9 bases fit TRBD2. The germline gives CDR1 KGHDR, CDR2 SFDVKD. The CDR3 extends over 18 amino acids. V lost 0 bases, J lost 4 bases, and 8 bases stayed unmatched. The chain's CDR3 is CATSDLRKSGRTTGELFF. The CDR3 bases are TGTGCCACCAGTGATTTGCGGAAAAGCGGGAGGACCACCGGGGAGCTGTTTTTT.

The rearrangement uses TRBV4-2 and TRBJ2-3, with 8 bases aligning to TRBD2. Trimming removed 2 bases from V and 1 base from J; junction bases left unmatched: 2. In germline, CDR1 is LGHNA, CDR2 YNFKEQ. The CDR3 runs to 15 residues. The CDR3 DNA reads TGTGCCAGCAGCCAAAGAGCGGGGGGCACAGATACGCAGTATTTT. Encoded protein: CASSQRAGGTDTQYF.

This clone showed up just a few times. The chain carries TRBV2 and TRBJ2-5; possibly TRBD2 for D (6 bases). In germline, CDR1 is SNHLY, CDR2 FYNNEI. This CDR3 contains 12 residues. Trimming removed 8 bases from V and 4 bases from J, with 11 bases in between. CDR3 sequence: CASVGTSETQYF. The CDR3 DNA reads as TGTGCCAGCGTAGGGACTTCAGAGACCCAGTACTTC.

The gene calls are TRBV7-9 and TRBJ1-3; D perhaps matches TRBD1 (6 bases). CDR3 size: 15 residues. Trimming shortened V by 2 bases and J by 2 bases, and 10 bases separated the two germline ends. Germline V gives CDR1 SEHNR, CDR2 FQNEAQ (reference sequence). CDR3 in DNA: TGTGCCAGCAGCTTACTGGGGGCGGCTGGAAACACCATATATTTT. Protein sequence: CASSLLGAAGNTIYF.

The rearrangement joins TRBV3-1 (or the pseudogene TRBV3-2) to TRBJ1-6, with D perhaps TRBD1 (5 bases). Germline CDR1 reads LGHDT; CDR2 reads YNNKEL (reference sequence). This CDR3 has 16 residues. Between the trimmed V and J ends, which lost 4 bases and 9 bases, there was a span of 19 bases. Here the CDR3 DNA reads TGTGCCAGCAGCCGATGGGGGAGGGAGAGGGGTTCACCCCTCCACTTT. Its translation: CASSRWGRERGSPLHF.

CDR3 sequence reads: CASSPDTGGPQHF. The DNA for the CDR3 is TGTGCCAGCTCACCGGACACGGGCGGCCCCCAGCATTTT. The chain joins TRBV18 to TRBJ1-5, with D possibly matching TRBD1 (5 bases). This CDR3 contains 13 residues. The ends were cut back, 3 bases at V and 10 bases at J, with 13 bases in the middle. Germline-derived CDR1 and CDR2 are KGHSH and LQKENI.

The chain combines TRBV12-5 with TRBJ1-5, with D unclear. The CDR3 has 12 residues. Trimming took off 5 bases at V and 5 bases at J, with 7 bases between the two ends. Germline V gives CDR1 LGHNT, CDR2 FRNRAP. CDR3: CASGPTDQPQHF. The CDR3 DNA reads as TGTGCTAGTGGTCCGACTGATCAGCCCCAGCATTTT. Variable domain in full (rest from reference TRBV12-5 and TRBJ1-5): DARVTQTPRHKVTEMGQEVTMRCQPILGHNTVFWYRQTMMQGLELLAYFRNRAPLDDSGMPKDRFSAEMPDATLATLKIQPSEPRDSAVYFCASGPTDQPQHFGDGTRLSIL.

V and J are TRBV6-5 and TRBJ1-2; 11 positions match TRBD1. The length of the CDR3 is 16 residues. Per the germline V gene, CDR1 is MNHEY and CDR2 is SVGAGI. J lost 6 bases, V lost 4 bases, and 10 bases had no gene match. The DNA for the CDR3 is TGTGCCAGCAGTTTTTCTCGGACAGGGGGCTTGGATGGCTACACCTTC. Translated, it gives CASSFSRTGGLDGYTF.

V gene TRBV6-5 combines with J gene TRBJ1-2; 8 bases fit TRBD1. Germline trimming cut 4 bases from V and 3 bases from J; bases unmatched to any gene: 4. CDR3 length: 14 amino acids. Germline CDR1 MNHEY, CDR2 SVGAGI. The DNA of the CDR3 is TGTGCCAGCAGTTCGGACAGGGATGACTATGGCTACACCTTC. Its protein product is CASSSDRDDYGYTF.

The chain combines TRBV4-2 with TRBJ2-1, with TRBD2 matching 8 bases. The CDR3 extends over 15 amino acids. With V trimmed by 1 base and J by 6 bases, 5 bases remained unmatched. Germline assignment: CDR1 LGHNA and CDR2 YNFKEQ. For the CDR3, the DNA is TGTGCCAGCAGCCAAGGTAGCGGGGACTTCAATGAGCAGTTCTTC. It specifies CASSQGSGDFNEQFF.

The gene calls are TRBV6-1 and TRBJ1-2; perhaps TRBD1 as D (5 bases). V was trimmed by 7 bases and J by 0 bases, leaving 12 bases between them. Germline loops: CDR1 MNHNS, CDR2 SASEGT. The CDR3 length is 14 residues. CDR3 sequence reads: CASNPLQANYGYTF. The CDR3, as DNA: TGTGCCAGCAATCCCTTACAGGCTAACTATGGCTACACCTTC.

The chain joins TRBV5-1 to TRBJ2-5; the match to TRBD2 covers 8 bases. Germline V gene sequence: CDR1 SGHRS, CDR2 YFSETQ. This CDR3 region has 17 residues. After removal of 4 bases from V and 4 bases from J, the junction contained 15 bases not matched to a gene. CDR3 coding DNA: TGCGCCAGCAGCCTCCGGGCTGCGGGACTAGGGCGAGAGACCCAGTACTTC. Residues: CASSLRAAGLGRETQYF. Together with reference TRBV5-1 and TRBJ2-5, the CDR3 gives the full variable domain: KAGVTQTPRYLIKTRGQQVTLSCSPISGHRSVSWYQQTPGQGLQFLFEYFSETQRNKGNFPGRFSGRQFSNSRSEMNVSTLELGDSALYLCASSLRAAGLGRETQYFGPGTRLLVL.

This clone was recorded only once. The chain has TRBV11-1 and TRBJ2-3; 7 bases match TRBD2. The J segment lost 5 bases and the V segment lost 3 bases, leaving 5 bases of the junction unmatched. The CDR3 loop spans 14 amino acids. Germline V gives CDR1 SGHAT, CDR2 FQDESV (reference sequence). CDR3 sequence (DNA): TGTGCCAGCAGCTTCCGGGGAGGGATAGATACGCAGTATTTT. As protein: CASSFRGGIDTQYF.

The genes are TRBV6-1 and TRBJ1-3; D is perhaps TRBD1 (6 bases). The CDR3 runs 17 residues. The V gene's germline CDR1 is MNHNS and CDR2 SASEGT. The V end lost 2 bases, the J end lost 0 bases, and 14 bases lay between the germline ends. CDR3 amino acids: CASSEQGQGYSGNTIYF. In DNA form, the CDR3 reads TGTGCCAGCAGTGAACAGGGGCAGGGGTACTCTGGAAACACCATATATTTT.

This clone was counted only a few times. This rearrangement joins TRBV20-1 to TRBJ1-2, with unresolved D. This CDR3 has 11 residues. Trimming left V 4 bases short and J 0 bases short, with 3 bases between. Germline CDR1 DFQATT, CDR2 SNEGSKA (reference sequence). CDR3 bases: TGCAGTGCTACATCTAACTATGGCTACACCTTC. Translating it yields CSATSNYGYTF.

The J gene is TRBJ1-1, the V gene TRBV6-2 or TRBV6-3; tentative D call: TRBD1 (5 bases). V lost 0 bases, J lost 7 bases, and 18 bases lay in between. The germline CDR1 and CDR2 sequences are MNHEY and SVGEGT. This CDR3 has 16 amino acids. The CDR3 region is CASSYSYHKTVSEAFF. The CDR3 bases are TGTGCCAGCAGTTACTCTTACCACAAGACAGTGAGTGAAGCTTTCTTT.

This clone occurred a few times. The chain uses TRBV6-4 and TRBJ2-7; 8 bases fit TRBD1. Germline CDR1 reads MRHNA; CDR2 reads SNTAGT. This CDR3 region has 13 residues. V was clipped by 8 bases and J by 5 bases; unmatched bases: 8. Written as DNA, the CDR3 is TGTGCCAGCGAAAACGACAGGGGAAACGAGCAGTACTTC. Protein sequence: CASENDRGNEQYF.